This record concerns one T cell receptor (beta chain) sequence. The data originate from a study of blood T cell repertoires in COVID-19. At the level of the study: Acute-phase and convalescent COVID-19 samples originated in the United States, Italy and Spain.

Germline V gene sequence: CDR1 SGHRS, CDR2 YFSETQ. The V end lost 3 bases, the J end lost 0 bases, and 10 bases lay between the germline ends. This CDR3 is 15 amino acids long. Clones were sequenced by immunoSEQ multiplex PCR, and TCRdb holds only the in-frame ones, with some missing. The data show over 40,000 clones, more than 70% seen once. Sequencing was carried out using peripheral blood. The sequence came from a man of 80 years or more with active COVID-19. The chain is built from TRBV5-1 and TRBJ1-3; D is unclear. CDR3 coding DNA: TGCGCCAGCAGCTCTGGACGGGGCTCTGGAAACACCATATATTTT. This gives the protein CASSSGRGSGNTIYF. The complete variable domain, with remaining parts taken from reference TRBV5-1 and TRBJ1-3, reads KAGVTQTPRYLIKTRGQQVTLSCSPISGHRSVSWYQQTPGQGLQFLFEYFSETQRNKGNFPGRFSGRQFSNSRSEMNVSTLELGDSALYLCASSSGRGSGNTIYFGEGSWLTVV.